A single sample gave rise to the 9 T cell receptor beta chains below, sequenced in a study of OX40 agonist ivuxolimab in advanced cancers. Clones were sequenced by immunoSEQ multiplex PCR, and TCRdb holds only the in-frame ones, with some missing. The sample carries tens of thousands of clones, around 83% recorded once. This specimen consisted of CD4+ or CD8+ T cells sorted from blood, obtained in a trial of the OX40 agonist ivuxolimab. The receptor set was obtained from an adult with an advanced solid tumor such as melanoma, head and neck, liver or kidney cancer.

This clone was observed a handful of times. The chain has TRBV7-9 and TRBJ1-2, with D hard to call. This CDR3 spans 14 amino acids. Germline V gene sequence: CDR1 SEHNR, CDR2 FQNEAQ (reference sequence). V shed 2 bases and J shed 3 bases, with 10 bases lying between them. Here the CDR3 reads CASSLSGVDYGYTF. The CDR3 DNA follows: TGTGCCAGCAGCTTAAGCGGGGTCGACTATGGCTACACCTTC.

V usage is TRBV7-2 and J usage is TRBJ2-1; possibly TRBD1 or TRBD2 for D (7 bases each). V lost 2 bases, J lost 1 base, and 12 bases lay in between. CDR1 and CDR2 from the germline V gene are SGHTA and FQGNSA. The CDR3 covers 16 residues. The CDR3 reads CASSLSGGASYNEQFF. The CDR3 DNA sequence: TGTGCCAGCAGCTTATCAGGGGGGGCGTCCTACAATGAGCAGTTCTTC.

This clone occurred once. This CDR3 is CAISESGGAGTEAFF. Written as DNA, the CDR3 is TGTGCCATCAGTGAGTCAGGAGGGGCAGGGACTGAAGCTTTCTTT. The chain carries TRBV10-3 and TRBJ1-1; weak D call: TRBD1 (5 bases). CDR1 and CDR2 from the germline V gene are ENHRY and SYGVKD. CDR3 length: 15 residues. V was trimmed by 0 bases and J by 5 bases, leaving 13 bases between them.

The chain combines TRBV7-6 with TRBJ2-5, with 7 bases aligning to TRBD2. Trimming removed 0 bases from V and 4 bases from J; junction bases left unmatched: 2. CDR1 SGHVS and CDR2 FNYEAQ come from the germline V gene. The CDR3 length is 14 residues. The CDR3 reads CASSLAGGGETQYF. CDR3 bases: TGTGCCAGCAGCTTAGCGGGGGGGGGAGAGACCCAGTACTTC.

This chain links TRBV6-5 with TRBJ1-6; D perhaps matches TRBD1 (6 bases). The germline CDR1 and CDR2 sequences are MNHEY and SVGAGI. The CDR3 length is 15 residues. V was pared by 10 bases and J by 7 bases, with 20 bases between. CDR3 coding DNA: TGTGCCATCTCTCCCGGCACAGGGAACAATTCACCCCTCCACTTT. Protein product: CAISPGTGNNSPLHF.

V usage is TRBV7-3 and J usage is TRBJ2-5, with 9 bases fitting TRBD2. Per the germline V gene, CDR1 is SGHTA and CDR2 is FQGTGA. J was trimmed by 1 base and V by 0 bases; bases with no gene match: 0. The CDR3 sequence is 15 residues long. DNA of the CDR3: TGTGCCAGCAGCTTAACGACTAGCGGCCAAGAGACCCAGTACTTC. Its translation is CASSLTTSGQETQYF.

By sample share, this clone is medium-sized. J is TRBJ1-1 and V is TRBV5-1; D is undetermined. Germline V lookup: CDR1 SGHRS, CDR2 YFSETQ. CDR3 length equals 14 residues. V shed 0 bases and J shed 4 bases, with 10 bases lying between them. The CDR3 DNA sequence: TGCGCCAGCAGCTTGGCGCCTCCTCGCACTGAAGCTTTCTTT. Translated, it gives CASSLAPPRTEAFF.

The chain is built from TRBV5-1 and TRBJ1-2; maybe TRBD1 (6 bases). From germline, CDR1 is SGHRS and CDR2 YFSETQ. The CDR3 extends over 14 amino acids. Trimming stripped 0 bases from V and 0 bases from J, with 6 bases between. This chain's CDR3 is CASSLGTANYGYTF. The DNA of the CDR3 is TGCGCCAGCAGCTTGGGGACAGCTAACTATGGCTACACCTTC.

The V gene is TRBV9, the J gene TRBJ2-7, with D possibly being TRBD2 (6 bases). Germline V lookup: CDR1 SGDLS, CDR2 YYNGEE. V was trimmed by 0 bases and J by 5 bases, leaving 12 bases between them. The CDR3 runs to 14 residues. CDR3 nucleotides: TGTGCCAGCAGCGTAGGGCCAGGAGGGGACGAGCAGTACTTC. It encodes CASSVGPGGDEQYF.